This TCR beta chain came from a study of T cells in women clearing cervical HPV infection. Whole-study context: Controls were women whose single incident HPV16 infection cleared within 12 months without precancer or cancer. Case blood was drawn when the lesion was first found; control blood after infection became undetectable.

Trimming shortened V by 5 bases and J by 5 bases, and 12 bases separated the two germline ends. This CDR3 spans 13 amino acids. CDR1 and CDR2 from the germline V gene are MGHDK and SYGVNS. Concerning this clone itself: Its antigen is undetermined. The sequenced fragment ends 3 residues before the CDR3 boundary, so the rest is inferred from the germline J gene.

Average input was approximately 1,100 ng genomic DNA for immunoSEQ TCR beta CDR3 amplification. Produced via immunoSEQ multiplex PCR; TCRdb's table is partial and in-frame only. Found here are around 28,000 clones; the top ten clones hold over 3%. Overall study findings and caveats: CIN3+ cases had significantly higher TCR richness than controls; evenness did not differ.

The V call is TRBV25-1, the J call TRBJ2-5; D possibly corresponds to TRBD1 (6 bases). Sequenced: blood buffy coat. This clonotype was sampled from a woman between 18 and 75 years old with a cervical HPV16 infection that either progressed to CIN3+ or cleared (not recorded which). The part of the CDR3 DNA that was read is TGTGCCAGCAGTTGGCCAGGGGCGGAGACC. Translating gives CASSWPGAET. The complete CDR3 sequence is CASSWPGAETQYF.